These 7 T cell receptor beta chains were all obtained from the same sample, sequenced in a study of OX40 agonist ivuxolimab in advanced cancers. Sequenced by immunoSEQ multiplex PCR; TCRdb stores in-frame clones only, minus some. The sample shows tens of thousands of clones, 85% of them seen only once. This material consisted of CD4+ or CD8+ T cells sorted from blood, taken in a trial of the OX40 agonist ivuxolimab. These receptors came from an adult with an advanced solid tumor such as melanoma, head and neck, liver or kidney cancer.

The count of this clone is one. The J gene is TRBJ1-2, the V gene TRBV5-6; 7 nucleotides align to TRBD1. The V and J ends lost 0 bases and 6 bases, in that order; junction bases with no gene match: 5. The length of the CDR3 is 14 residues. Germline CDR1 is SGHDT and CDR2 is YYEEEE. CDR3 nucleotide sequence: TGTGCCAGCAGCTTGGGCCAGGGGGTCGATGGCTACACCTTC. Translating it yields CASSLGQGVDGYTF. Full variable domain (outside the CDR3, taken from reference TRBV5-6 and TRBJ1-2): DAGVTQSPTHLIKTRGQQVTLRCSPKSGHDTVSWYQQALGQGPQFIFQYYEEEERQRGNFPDRFSGHQFPNYSSELNVNALLLGDSALYLCASSLGQGVDGYTFGSGTRLTVV.

DNA for the CDR3: TGTGCCAGCAGCGACGGTAGCGGGTCGGTGGGAGAGCAGTACTTC. Translated, it gives CASSDGSGSVGEQYF. The genes are TRBV9 and TRBJ2-7, with 7 bases fitting TRBD2. Germline assignment: CDR1 SGDLS and CDR2 YYNGEE. Trimming at V came to 3 bases and at J to 7 bases, leaving 13 bases not matched to a gene. CDR3 length: 15 amino acids. The full variable domain, with the rest looked up from reference TRBV9 and TRBJ2-7, is DSGVTQTPKHLITATGQRVTLRCSPRSGDLSVYWYQQSLDQGLQFLIQYYNGEERAKGNILERFSAQQFPDLHSELNLSSLELGDSALYFCASSDGSGSVGEQYFGPGTRLTVT.

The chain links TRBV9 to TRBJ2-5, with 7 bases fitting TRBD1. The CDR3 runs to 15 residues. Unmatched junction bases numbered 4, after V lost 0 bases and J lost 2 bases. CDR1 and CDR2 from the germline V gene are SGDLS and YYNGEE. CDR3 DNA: TGTGCCAGCAGCGTAGACCAGGGGGAACAAGAGACCCAGTACTTC. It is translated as CASSVDQGEQETQYF.

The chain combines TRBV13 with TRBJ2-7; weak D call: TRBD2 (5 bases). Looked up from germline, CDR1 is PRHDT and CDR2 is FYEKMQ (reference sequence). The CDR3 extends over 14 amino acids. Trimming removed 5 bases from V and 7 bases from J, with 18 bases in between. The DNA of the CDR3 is TGTGCCAGCAGCCTCCGGACTCGACTTGGGGAGCAGTACTTC. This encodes CASSLRTRLGEQYF.

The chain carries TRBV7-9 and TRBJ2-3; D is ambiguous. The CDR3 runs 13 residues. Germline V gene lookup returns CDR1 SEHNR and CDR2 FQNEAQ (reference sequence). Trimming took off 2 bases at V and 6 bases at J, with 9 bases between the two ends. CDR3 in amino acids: CASSLSLVDTQYF. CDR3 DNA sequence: TGTGCCAGCAGCTTAAGTCTCGTCGATACGCAGTATTTT.

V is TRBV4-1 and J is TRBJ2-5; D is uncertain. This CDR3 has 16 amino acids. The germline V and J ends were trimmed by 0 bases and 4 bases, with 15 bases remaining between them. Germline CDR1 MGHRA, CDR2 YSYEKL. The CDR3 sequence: CASSQEFVSVGETQYF. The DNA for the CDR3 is TGCGCCAGCAGCCAAGAGTTCGTCTCAGTGGGAGAGACCCAGTACTTC.

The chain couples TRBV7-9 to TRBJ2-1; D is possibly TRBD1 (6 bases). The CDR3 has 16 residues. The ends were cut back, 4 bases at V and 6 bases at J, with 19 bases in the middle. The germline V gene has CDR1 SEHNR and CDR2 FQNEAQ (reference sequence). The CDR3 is CASSSGFAWGPNEQFF. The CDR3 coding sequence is TGTGCCAGCAGCTCCGGCTTCGCCTGGGGGCCCAATGAGCAGTTCTTC.